This record looks at one T cell receptor beta chain sequence and its context. A read error may produce the germline difference seen at one junction end. The CDR3 runs 12 residues. CDR1 and CDR2 from the germline V gene are SGHTA and FQGNSA. This specimen comes from a study of blood T cell repertoires in COVID-19. Study information: Sources were T cells, B-cell-depleted T cells, or PBMCs; the material itself was cDNA or gDNA.

Study processing details: Nucleated cell counts were estimated from reference gene primer amplification. TCRdb's table, derived via immunoSEQ multiplex PCR, lists solely in-frame clones and lacks some. The V and J calls and clone size are taken from that table; D and trimming were inferred from the DNA. The sample contains under 55,000 clones, around 86% of which appear only once. The material sequenced was peripheral blood. This rearrangement joins TRBV7-2 to TRBJ1-2, with D possibly matching TRBD1 (5 bases). The source is a human donor in a cohort sampled during active COVID-19. DNA of the CDR3: TGTGCCAGCAGCAGCTTCGAAGGGGTACCTTTCTTC. Translating gives CASSSFEGVPFF.